The table lists the clone carrying this T cell receptor beta chain with many counts. Its antigen is still unknown. The data derive from a study of neurological immune-mediated disorders. Study findings and constraints: The level of TCR clonal expansion was highest in patients with HTLV-1-associated myelopathy and lowest in multiple sclerosis, where it fell below the level seen in healthy controls.

Synthesis of cDNA was carried out by template-switch 5'RACE. The reaction used 10-nucleotide random UMIs. Each CDR3 protein gets one entry after TCRdb re-called the 5' RACE reads with MiXCR. The sample shows more than 45,000 distinct CDR3 sequences, about an eighth of them seen only once. The germline CDR1 and CDR2 sequences are LGHDT and YNNKEL (reference sequence). The CDR3 covers 17 residues. The V and J ends lost 3 bases and 4 bases, in that order; junction bases with no gene match: 9. Sequencing input: PBMCs. The clonotype comes from a man in his sixties in good health. The chain carries TRBV3-1 and TRBJ1-2, with 12 bases that match TRBD1. The CDR3 DNA sequence: TGTGCCAGCAGCCACCGGGACAGGGGGCGGATTGGCTATGGCTACACCTTC. It specifies CASSHRDRGRIGYGYTF.